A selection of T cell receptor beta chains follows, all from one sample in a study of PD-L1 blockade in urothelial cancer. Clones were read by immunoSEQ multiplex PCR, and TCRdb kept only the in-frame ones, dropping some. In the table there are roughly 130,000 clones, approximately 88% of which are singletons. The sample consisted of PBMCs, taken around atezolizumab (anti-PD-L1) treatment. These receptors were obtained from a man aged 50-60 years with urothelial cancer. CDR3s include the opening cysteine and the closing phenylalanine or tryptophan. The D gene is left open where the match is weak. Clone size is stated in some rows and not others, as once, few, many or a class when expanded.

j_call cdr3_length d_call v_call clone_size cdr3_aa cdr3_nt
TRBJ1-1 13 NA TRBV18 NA CASSAQGWTEAFF TGTGCCAGCTCAGCCCAGGGTTGGACTGAAGCTTTCTTT
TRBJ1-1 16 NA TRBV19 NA CASSPRGAETNTEAFF TGTGCCAGTAGTCCCCGGGGGGCGGAAACGAACACTGAAGCTTTCTTT
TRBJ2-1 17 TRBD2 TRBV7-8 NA CASRPRQGTSGMGEQFF TGTGCCAGCAGGCCGCGACAGGGGACTAGCGGGATGGGTGAGCAGTTCTTC
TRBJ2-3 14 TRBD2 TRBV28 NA CASLAGGPIDTQYF TGTGCCAGTCTAGCGGGAGGGCCGATAGATACGCAGTATTTT
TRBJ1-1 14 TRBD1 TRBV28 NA CASSSGQLNTEAFF TGTGCCAGCAGTTCGGGACAGTTGAACACTGAAGCTTTCTTT
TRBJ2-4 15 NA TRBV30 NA CAWSVLNGQKNIQYF TGTGCCTGGAGTGTACTAAACGGACAGAAAAACATTCAGTACTTC
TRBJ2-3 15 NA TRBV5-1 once CASSPAGFIPDTQYF TGCGCCAGCAGCCCGGCAGGGTTCATACCAGATACGCAGTATTTT
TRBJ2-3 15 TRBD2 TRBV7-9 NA CASSSASGIPDTQYF TGTGCCAGCAGCTCCGCTAGCGGGATCCCAGATACGCAGTATTTT
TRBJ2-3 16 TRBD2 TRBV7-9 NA CASSLGLAGSTDTQYF TGTGCCAGCAGCTTAGGACTAGCGGGAAGCACAGATACGCAGTATTTT
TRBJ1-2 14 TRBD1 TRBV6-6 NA CASSGGQDVYGYTF TGTGCCAGCAGTGGCGGACAGGACGTCTATGGCTACACCTTC
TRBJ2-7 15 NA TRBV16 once CASSQYAQGLYEQYF TGTGCCAGCAGCCAATATGCCCAGGGGCTCTACGAGCAGTACTTC
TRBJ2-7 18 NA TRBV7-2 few CASSFSGRAGSYSYEQYF TGTGCCAGCAGCTTTTCAGGGCGGGCGGGATCATACTCCTACGAGCAGTACTTC
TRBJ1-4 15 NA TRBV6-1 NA CASSEATGTDEKLFF TGTGCCAGCAGTGAAGCTACAGGGACGGATGAAAAACTGTTTTTT
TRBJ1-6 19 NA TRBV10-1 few CASRETALSYSSYNSPLHF TGCGCCAGCAGAGAGACAGCCCTTTCCTATAGCTCCTATAATTCACCCCTCCACTTT
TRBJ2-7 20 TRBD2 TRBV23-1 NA CASRTPPWTSGSSSAYEQYF TGCGCCAGCAGGACCCCCCCGTGGACTAGCGGGAGCAGTTCGGCTTACGAGCAGTACTTC
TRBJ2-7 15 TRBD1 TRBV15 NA CATSTGTGATYEQYF TGTGCCACCAGCACCGGGACAGGGGCCACCTACGAGCAGTACTTC
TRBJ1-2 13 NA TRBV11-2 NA CASSSLQGAGYTF TGTGCCAGCAGCTCCTTACAGGGTGCTGGCTACACCTTC
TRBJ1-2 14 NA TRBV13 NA CASSLGGGPYGYTF TGTGCCAGCAGCTTAGGAGGGGGACCCTATGGCTACACCTTC
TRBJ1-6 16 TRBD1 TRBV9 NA CASSAGQAAPNSPLHF TGTGCCAGCAGCGCCGGACAGGCTGCACCTAATTCACCCCTCCACTTT
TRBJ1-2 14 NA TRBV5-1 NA CASSLVAGNYGYTF TGCGCCAGCAGCTTGGTGGCAGGGAACTATGGCTACACCTTC
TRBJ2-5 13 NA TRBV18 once CASSPLREETQYF TGTGCCAGCTCACCCCTGAGGGAGGAGACCCAGTACTTC
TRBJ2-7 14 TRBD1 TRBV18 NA CASSGRQGGHEQYF TGTGCCAGCTCCGGGAGACAGGGGGGGCACGAGCAGTACTTC
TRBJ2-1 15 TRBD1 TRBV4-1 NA CASSTGDRGYNEQFF TGCGCCAGCAGCACCGGGGACAGGGGTTACAATGAGCAGTTCTTC
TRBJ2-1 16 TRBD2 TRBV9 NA CASSNRDYSSYNEQFF TGTGCCAGCAGCAACCGGGACTACAGCTCCTACAATGAGCAGTTCTTC
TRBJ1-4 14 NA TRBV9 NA CASSAYESVEKLFF TGTGCCAGCAGCGCCTATGAGTCTGTTGAAAAACTGTTTTTT
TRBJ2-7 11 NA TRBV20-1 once CSATAIHEQYF TGCAGTGCTACCGCTATTCACGAGCAGTACTTC
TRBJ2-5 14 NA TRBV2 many CAGKSRDYQETQYF TGTGCCGGAAAATCCCGGGACTACCAAGAGACCCAGTACTTC
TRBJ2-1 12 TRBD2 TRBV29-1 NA CISETSVGEQFF TGCATCTCCGAGACTAGCGTCGGTGAGCAGTTCTTC
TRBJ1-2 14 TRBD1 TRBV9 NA CASERTGAGYGYTF TGTGCCAGCGAGAGGACAGGGGCGGGTTATGGCTACACCTTC
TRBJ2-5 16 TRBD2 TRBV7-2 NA CASSLGGLAGVETQYF TGTGCCAGCAGCTTAGGGGGACTAGCGGGAGTAGAGACCCAGTACTTC
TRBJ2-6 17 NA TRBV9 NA CASSGPDRRSGANVLTF TGTGCCAGCAGCGGACCCGACAGGCGCTCTGGGGCCAACGTCCTGACTTTC
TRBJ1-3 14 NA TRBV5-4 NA CASSTGGSGNTIYF TGTGCCAGCAGCACGGGGGGCTCTGGAAACACCATATATTTT
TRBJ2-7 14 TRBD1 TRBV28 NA CASRAGTGPWEQYF TGTGCCAGCAGGGCCGGGACAGGACCCTGGGAGCAGTACTTC
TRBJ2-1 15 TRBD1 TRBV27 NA CASNSGQGLNNEQFF TGTGCCAGCAACTCGGGACAGGGGCTAAACAATGAGCAGTTCTTC
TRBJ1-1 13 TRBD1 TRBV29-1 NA CSVVGTVNTEAFF TGCAGCGTTGTGGGGACAGTGAACACTGAAGCTTTCTTT
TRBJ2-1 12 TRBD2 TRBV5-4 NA CASSDGGDEQFF TGTGCCAGCAGCGATGGGGGGGATGAGCAGTTCTTC
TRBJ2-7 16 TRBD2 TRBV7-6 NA CASSLIAGGGVYEQYF TGTGCCAGCAGCCTAATAGCGGGAGGAGGAGTATACGAGCAGTACTTC
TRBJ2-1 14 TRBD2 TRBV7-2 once CASSLGAGGNEQFF TGTGCCAGCAGCTTAGGTGCGGGAGGCAATGAGCAGTTCTTC
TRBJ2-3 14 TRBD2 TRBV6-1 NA CATDREVLEDTQYF TGTGCCACCGACCGGGAGGTCCTAGAAGATACGCAGTATTTT
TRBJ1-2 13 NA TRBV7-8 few CASSPWELAGYTF TGTGCCAGCAGCCCCTGGGAGCTGGCTGGCTACACCTTC
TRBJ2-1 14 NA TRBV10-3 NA CAISESEGLSEQFF TGTGCCATCAGTGAGTCGGAGGGCCTGAGTGAGCAGTTCTTC
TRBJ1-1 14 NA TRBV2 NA CASSGQGRATEAFF TGTGCCAGCAGTGGTCAGGGGAGGGCCACTGAAGCTTTCTTT
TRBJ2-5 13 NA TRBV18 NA CASSPIEEKTQYF TGTGCCAGCTCACCAATCGAAGAGAAGACCCAGTACTTC
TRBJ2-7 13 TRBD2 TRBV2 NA CASSASGGYEQYF TGTGCCAGCTCTGCTAGCGGGGGATACGAGCAGTACTTC
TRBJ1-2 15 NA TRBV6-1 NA CASSEMTGPNYGYTF TGTGCCAGCAGTGAAATGACAGGACCTAACTATGGCTACACCTTC
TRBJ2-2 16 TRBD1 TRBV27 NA CASSPAGTGGSGELFF TGTGCCAGCAGTCCCGCCGGGACAGGGGGTTCTGGGGAGCTGTTTTTT
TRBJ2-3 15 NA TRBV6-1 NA CASSERVAFADTQYF TGTGCCAGCAGTGAACGGGTAGCGTTTGCAGATACGCAGTATTTT